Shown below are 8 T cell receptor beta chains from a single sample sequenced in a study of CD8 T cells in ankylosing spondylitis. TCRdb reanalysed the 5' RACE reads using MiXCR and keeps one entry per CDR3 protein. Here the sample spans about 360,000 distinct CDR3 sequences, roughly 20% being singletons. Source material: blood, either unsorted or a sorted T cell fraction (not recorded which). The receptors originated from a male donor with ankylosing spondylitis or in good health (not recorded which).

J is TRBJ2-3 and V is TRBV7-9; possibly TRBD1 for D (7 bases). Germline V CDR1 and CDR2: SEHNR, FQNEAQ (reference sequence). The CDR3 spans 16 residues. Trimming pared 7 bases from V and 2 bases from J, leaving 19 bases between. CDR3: CASTPAQGGFTDTQYF. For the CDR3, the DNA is TGTGCCAGCACCCCCGCTCAGGGGGGCTTCACAGATACGCAGTATTTT.

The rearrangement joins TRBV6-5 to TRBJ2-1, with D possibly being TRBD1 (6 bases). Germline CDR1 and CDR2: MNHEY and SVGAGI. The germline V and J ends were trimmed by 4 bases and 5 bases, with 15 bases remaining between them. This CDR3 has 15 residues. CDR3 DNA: TGTGCCAGCAGTTTTGTACAGGGTTACCACAATGAGCAGTTCTTC. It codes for CASSFVQGYHNEQFF.

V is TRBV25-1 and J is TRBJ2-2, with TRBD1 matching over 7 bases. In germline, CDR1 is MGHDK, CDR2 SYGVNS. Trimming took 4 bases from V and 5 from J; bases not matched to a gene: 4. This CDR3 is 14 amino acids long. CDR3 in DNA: TGTGCCAGCAGTGCGGGCAGGGGGACCGGGGAGCTGTTTTTT. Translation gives CASSAGRGTGELFF.

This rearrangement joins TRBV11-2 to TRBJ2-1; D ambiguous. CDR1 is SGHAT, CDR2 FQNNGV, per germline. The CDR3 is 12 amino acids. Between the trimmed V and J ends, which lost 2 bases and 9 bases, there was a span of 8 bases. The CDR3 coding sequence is TGTGCCAGCAGCTTAATTGGCAGTGAGCAGTTCTTC. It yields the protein CASSLIGSEQFF.

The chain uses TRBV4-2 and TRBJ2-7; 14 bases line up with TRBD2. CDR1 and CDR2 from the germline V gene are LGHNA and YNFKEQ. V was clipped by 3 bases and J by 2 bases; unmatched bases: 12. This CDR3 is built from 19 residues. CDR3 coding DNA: TGTGCCAGCAGCCACGACACGGGACTAGCGGGGGTCCCTGCCTACGAGCAGTACTTC. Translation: CASSHDTGLAGVPAYEQYF.

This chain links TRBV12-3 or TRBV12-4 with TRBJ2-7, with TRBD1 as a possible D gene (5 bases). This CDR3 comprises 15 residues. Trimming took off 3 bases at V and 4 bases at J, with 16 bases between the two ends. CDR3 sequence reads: CASSFAAGWSYEQYF. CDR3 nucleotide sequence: TGTGCCAGCAGTTTCGCGGCAGGGTGGTCATACGAGCAGTACTTC.

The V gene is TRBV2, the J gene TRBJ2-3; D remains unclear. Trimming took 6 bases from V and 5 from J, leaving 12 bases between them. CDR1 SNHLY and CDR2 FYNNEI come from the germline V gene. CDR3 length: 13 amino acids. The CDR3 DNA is TGTGCCAGCAGCGGAGTGTCCGGAGATACGCAGTATTTT. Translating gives CASSGVSGDTQYF.

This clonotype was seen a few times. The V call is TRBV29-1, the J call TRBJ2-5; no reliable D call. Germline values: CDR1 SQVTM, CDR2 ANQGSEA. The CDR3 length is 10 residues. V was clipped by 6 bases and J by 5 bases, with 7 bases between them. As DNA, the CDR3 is TGCAGCGTCCTAACGGAGACCCAGTACTTC. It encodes CSVLTETQYF.